The next 20 T cell receptor beta chains were all read from a single sample in a study of response to subunit inactivated influenza vaccine (dated by TCRdb to the late 2010s). Receptor amplification or capture employed RT-PCR. Sequencer: Illumina HiSeq 2500. The public sequencing data were trimmed at Q25 with fastp and processed into clonotypes with MiXCR by TCRdb, which kept only in-frame beta chains. For every CDR3 protein sequence, its rows merge into one entry that carries the most common genes and DNA. Across this sample there are 280,000 or so distinct CDR3 sequences, with just over 20% seen only once. Clones ranked in the top ten supply 10% of the sample. This material consisted of PBMCs from blood, taken about 20 months after vaccination. All receptors derive from a man in his fifties or sixties who received an inactivated influenza vaccine. Donor details come from another sample of the same person, matched by shared clones.

The chain employs TRBV7-2 and TRBJ1-1; 10 nucleotides agree with TRBD1. CDR1 and CDR2 (germline): SGHTA, FQGNSA. Trimming cost V 0 bases and J 0 bases; bases outside gene matches: 10. The CDR3 has 19 residues. The chain's CDR3 is CASSLARQGAWRMNTEAFF. The CDR3 DNA sequence: TGTGCCAGCAGCTTAGCGAGACAGGGGGCATGGAGGATGAACACTGAAGCTTTCTTT.

The rearrangement joins TRBV20-1 to TRBJ2-4; TRBD2 agrees at 15 bases. The CDR3 runs to 17 residues. Trimming removed 5 bases from V and 2 bases from J; junction bases left unmatched: 7. Germline V gene sequence: CDR1 DFQATT, CDR2 SNEGSKA (reference sequence). The CDR3 spells CSAPGTSGGLSKNIQYF. The CDR3 nucleotides read TGCAGTGCTCCCGGGACTAGCGGGGGGCTATCCAAAAACATTCAGTACTTC.

CDR3 coding DNA: TGTGCCAGCAGCCCGGGACTAGCGGGAGACATCCTCGACGAGCAGTACTTC. This gives the protein CASSPGLAGDILDEQYF. This chain links TRBV7-9 with TRBJ2-7; TRBD2 agrees at 14 bases. The germline V gene encodes CDR1 SEHNR and CDR2 FQNEAQ (reference sequence). V trimming: 5 bases; J trimming: 5 bases; junction bases outside the gene matches: 11. The CDR3 has 17 amino acids.

The V and J genes are TRBV11-3 and TRBJ1-4; 8 nucleotides align to TRBD1. The CDR3 consists of 22 residues. Germline lookup yields CDR1 SGHNT and CDR2 YENEEA. V dropped 1 base and J dropped 1; count of bases not matched to a gene: 20. Here the CDR3 reads CASSLGLLRDRPRRLTNEKLFF. In nucleotides, the CDR3 is TGTGCCAGCAGCTTAGGACTACTGCGGGACAGGCCTAGGAGGCTAACTAATGAAAAACTGTTTTTT.

This clonotype was seen more than once but under ten times. Likely a read error: the CDR3 ends without its conserved phenylalanine or tryptophan. This chain uses TRBV7-9 with TRBJ1-3; unclear D gene. The V end lost 4 bases, the J end lost 12 bases, and 25 bases lay between the germline ends. Germline CDR1 SEHNR, CDR2 FQNEAQ (reference sequence). CDR3 length: 16 amino acids. CDR3 sequence (DNA): TGTGCCAGCAGCTCATACCGGGGATCCATAAGCGCCGGCATATATTCT. Translation: CASSSYRGSISAGIYS.

This chain links TRBV7-9 with TRBJ2-3, with a weak D call TRBD1 (6 bases). This CDR3 is built from 15 residues. Deletions cut 4 bases from V and 0 bases from J, with 11 bases between. In germline, CDR1 is SEHNR, CDR2 FQNEAQ (reference sequence). This chain's CDR3 is CASSSRTESTDTQYF. CDR3 nucleotides: TGTGCCAGCAGCTCTCGGACAGAGAGCACAGATACGCAGTATTTT.

The rearrangement uses TRBV28 and TRBJ1-1; TRBD1 agrees at 7 bases. J lost 1 base, V lost 6 bases, and 5 bases had no gene match. The CDR3 extends over 14 amino acids. CDR1 and CDR2 from the germline V gene are MDHEN and SYDVKM. The DNA for the CDR3 is TGTGCCAGCAGCACGGGACAGAGGAACACTGAAGCTTTCTTT. Translation: CASSTGQRNTEAFF.

The rearrangement joins TRBV5-1 to TRBJ2-4; D tentatively fits TRBD1 or TRBD2 (6 bases each). V lost 4 bases, J lost 1 base, and 18 bases lay in between. CDR1 and CDR2 (germline): SGHRS, YFSETQ. The CDR3 extends over 17 amino acids. This CDR3 reads CASSPVWTGAAKNIQYF. The DNA of the CDR3 is TGCGCCAGCAGCCCCGTTTGGACGGGGGCGGCCAAAAACATTCAGTACTTC.

V is TRBV7-6 and J is TRBJ1-5, with 8 bases matching TRBD1. The length of the CDR3 is 15 residues. Unmatched junction bases numbered 5, after V lost 1 base and J lost 6 bases. CDR1 and CDR2 (germline): SGHVS, FNYEAQ. CDR3 in DNA: TGTGCCAGCAGCTTAGACAGGGGGTCTGGTCAGCCCCAGCATTTT. This gives the protein CASSLDRGSGQPQHF.

The chain has TRBV9 and TRBJ1-3, with unresolved D. The CDR3 sequence is 16 residues long. Trimming took 0 bases from V and 3 from J, leaving 13 bases between them. Germline loops: CDR1 SGDLS, CDR2 YYNGEE. CDR3 protein: CASSVALADFGNTIYF. CDR3 in DNA: TGTGCCAGCAGCGTAGCCCTCGCGGACTTTGGAAACACCATATATTTT.

The chain links TRBV20-1 to TRBJ1-2, with TRBD1 matching 7 bases. The germline V gene encodes CDR1 DFQATT and CDR2 SNEGSKA (reference sequence). The J segment lost 4 bases and the V segment lost 5 bases, leaving 10 bases of the junction unmatched. This CDR3 is built from 14 residues. The chain's CDR3 is CSADTDRESYGYTF. CDR3 DNA: TGCAGTGCTGACACTGACAGGGAAAGCTATGGCTACACCTTC.

The chain recombines TRBV4-2 with TRBJ2-7, with a tentative D call TRBD1 (5 bases). The V gene lost 0 bases and the J gene lost 3 bases, with 15 bases spanning the gap. The CDR3 is made up of 16 amino acids. From germline, CDR1 is LGHNA and CDR2 YNFKEQ. The CDR3 reads CASSQDRDGQGYEQYF. In DNA form, the CDR3 reads TGTGCCAGCAGCCAAGATCGTGACGGCCAGGGCTACGAGCAGTACTTC.

Remarks on this clonotype: A read error may be the cause here, since a much bigger clone is one base away. The DNA of the CDR3 is TGCGCCAGCAGTAGGGGGCGGAACGCTGAAGCTTTCTTT. Translated, it gives CASSRGRNAEAFF. This rearrangement joins TRBV4-3 to TRBJ1-1, with 7 bases fitting TRBD1. The CDR3 contains 13 residues. Germline values: CDR1 LGHNA, CDR2 YSLEER.

A few counts support this clonotype. The chain recombines TRBV15 with TRBJ1-1; D perhaps matches TRBD1 (5 bases). Trimming pared 6 bases from V and 0 bases from J, leaving 8 bases between. This CDR3 has 13 residues. Germline assignment: CDR1 LNHNV and CDR2 YYDKDF (reference sequence). DNA for the CDR3: TGTGCCACCAGTAGGGGTTTGAACACTGAAGCTTTCTTT. This translates into CATSRGLNTEAFF.

This clonotype was seen a handful of times. The chain combines TRBV6-5 with TRBJ1-5; D uncertain. The CDR3 totals 14 residues. Per germline, CDR1 MNHEY and CDR2 SVGAGI. The V gene lost 0 bases and the J gene lost 7 bases, with 10 bases spanning the gap. The CDR3 spells CASSYSRRLQPQHF. The CDR3 bases are TGTGCCAGCAGTTACTCCCGACGGTTACAGCCCCAGCATTTT.

This chain uses TRBV4-3 with TRBJ1-4; 7 bases fit TRBD1. This CDR3 comprises 16 residues. In germline, CDR1 is LGHNA, CDR2 YSLEER. The ends lost 0 bases at V and 7 bases at J; junction bases unmatched: 8. CDR3 sequence: CASSQDWEQGREKLFF. The CDR3 DNA sequence: TGCGCCAGCAGCCAAGATTGGGAACAGGGGCGTGAAAAACTGTTTTTT.

The CDR3 DNA is TGTGCCAGCAGCGACAGGGTATTCGACACTGAAGCTTTCTTT. As protein: CASSDRVFDTEAFF. The gene calls are TRBV7-9 and TRBJ1-1, with 7 bases aligning to TRBD1. This CDR3 region has 14 residues. Trimming removed 5 bases from V and 3 bases from J; junction bases left unmatched: 6. CDR1 is SEHNR and CDR2 is FQNEAQ in the germline V gene (reference sequence).

In its sample, this clonotype was seen many times. CDR3 residues: CASSHRYGRGTEAFF. In nucleotides, the CDR3 is TGTGCCAGCAGCCACCGATACGGGCGGGGCACTGAAGCTTTCTTT. V and J are TRBV7-2 and TRBJ1-1; D gene unclear. Trimming shortened V by 5 bases and J by 4 bases, and 17 bases separated the two germline ends. Germline V lookup: CDR1 SGHTA, CDR2 FQGNSA. This CDR3 contains 15 residues.

This clonotype has just a few counts. The V and J genes are TRBV3-1 and TRBJ2-1; D ambiguous. The CDR3 runs 16 residues. V lost 4 bases and J lost 5, with 18 bases in between. Germline V lookup: CDR1 LGHDT, CDR2 YNNKEL (reference sequence). CDR3 in DNA: TGTGCCAGCAGCCCCTCGGAAGGGCAGAGGAACAATGAGCAGTTCTTC. Amino acid sequence: CASSPSEGQRNNEQFF.

The genes are TRBV12-3 or TRBV12-4 and TRBJ1-2; TRBD1 is a possible D gene (6 bases). V lost 7 bases to trimming and J lost 3 bases, with 9 bases between them. The CDR3 extends over 12 amino acids. The CDR3 DNA follows: TGTGCCAGCACCCGACAGGACTATGGCTACACCTTC. Translation gives CASTRQDYGYTF.